A single sample gave rise to the 23 T cell receptor beta chains below, sequenced in a study of beta chain features in type 1 diabetes. These receptors lack a known antigen. Whole-study results and caveats: When Type 1 diabetes patients were examined, their TCRB CDR3s proved moderately but significantly shorter in all four CD4+ subsets.

Every isolated RNA sample was fully reverse transcribed, so sequencing captured expressed TCRB transcripts. Assay used: immunoSEQ multiplex PCR; TCRdb lists only in-frame clones, some missing. This table holds around 710,000 clones, around 11% found once. The specimen was naive CD4+ T cells from blood. Receptors were obtained from a man aged 25-45 years with type 1 diabetes.

The gene calls are TRBV2 and TRBJ2-1; 7 bases line up with TRBD1. Trimming cost V 9 bases and J 8 bases; bases outside gene matches: 13. The CDR3 contains 14 residues. Germline lookup yields CDR1 SNHLY and CDR2 FYNNEI. Written as DNA, the CDR3 is TGTGCCAGACGCTTGGGACAGAAGCCCTATGAGCAGTTCTTC. The encoded protein is CARRLGQKPYEQFF.

The chain has TRBV2 and TRBJ1-1; tentatively, D is TRBD1 (6 bases). Germline V gives CDR1 SNHLY, CDR2 FYNNEI. The CDR3 is made up of 14 amino acids. Trimming removed 9 bases from V and 10 bases from J, with 24 bases in between. The CDR3 region is CASQTGSAAFGAFF. DNA of the CDR3: TGTGCCAGTCAAACAGGGAGCGCGGCGTTTGGAGCTTTCTTT.

In its sample, this clone was seen a few times. The J gene is TRBJ1-2, the V gene TRBV29-1; 8 nucleotides align to TRBD1. Losses at the gene ends were 0 bases for V and 4 bases for J; bases not matched to a gene: 10. The CDR3 contains 16 residues. Germline lookup yields CDR1 SQVTM and CDR2 ANQGSEA. The CDR3 reads CSVEESPGQATYGYTF. CDR3 nucleotides: TGCAGCGTTGAAGAGTCGCCGGGACAGGCGACCTATGGCTACACCTTC.

This clone was observed a single time. This chain uses TRBV7-8 with TRBJ1-1, with D perhaps TRBD1 (6 bases). The V end was cut by 1 base, the J end by 3 bases, with 6 bases between. This CDR3 spans 13 amino acids. CDR1 is SGHVS and CDR2 is FQNEAQ in the germline V gene. CDR3 amino acids: CASSLDRDTEAFF. DNA of the CDR3: TGTGCCAGCAGCTTAGACAGGGACACTGAAGCTTTCTTT.

The table lists this clone with a few counts. The chain carries TRBV10-3 and TRBJ1-5, with TRBD1 as a possible D gene (5 bases). Germline CDR1 is ENHRY and CDR2 is SYGVKD. The ends were cut back, 6 bases at V and 7 bases at J, with 19 bases in the middle. The CDR3 covers 15 residues. CDR3 amino acids: CAISDGQGLGQPQHF. The CDR3 nucleotides are TGTGCCATCAGCGACGGTCAGGGTTTAGGACAGCCCCAGCATTTT.

The chain combines TRBV10-3 with TRBJ2-2, with 7 bases identical to TRBD1. The CDR3 runs to 16 residues. The V segment lost 1 base and the J segment 3 bases; nucleotides outside the gene matches: 5. Germline CDR1 is ENHRY and CDR2 is SYGVKD. CDR3 residues: CAISELQGYDTGELFF. As DNA, the CDR3 is TGTGCCATCAGTGAGTTACAGGGGTACGACACCGGGGAGCTGTTTTTT.

The CDR3 DNA is TGTGCCAGCTCACCTGATGGAGGGACAGATACGCAGTATTTT. Protein sequence: CASSPDGGTDTQYF. The chain links TRBV18 to TRBJ2-3; possible D gene TRBD2, 6 bases. Germline CDR1 reads KGHSH; CDR2 reads LQKENI. V was clipped by 3 bases and J by 3 bases, with 10 bases between them. This CDR3 contains 14 residues.

The CDR3: CASSFGVLETQYF. For the CDR3, the DNA is TGTGCCAGCAGTTTTGGGGTACTGGAGACCCAGTACTTC. The chain links TRBV28 to TRBJ2-5; no firm D call. Trimming stripped 3 bases from V and 5 bases from J, with 10 bases between. The CDR3 totals 13 residues. Germline CDR1 is MDHEN and CDR2 is SYDVKM.

This clone has just a few counts. The genes are TRBV18 and TRBJ1-1; D remains ambiguous. V was clipped by 5 bases and J by 0 bases, with 4 bases between them. The CDR3 is made up of 12 amino acids. Germline CDR1 reads KGHSH; CDR2 reads LQKENI. The CDR3 reads CASSTMNTEAFF. CDR3 DNA sequence: TGTGCCAGCTCAACCATGAACACTGAAGCTTTCTTT.

This clone came up a few times. The chain combines TRBV19 with TRBJ2-1, with TRBD1 identical over 8 bases. Trimming took 3 bases from V and 8 from J; bases not matched to a gene: 6. The V gene's germline CDR1 is LNHDA and CDR2 SQIVND (reference sequence). This CDR3 contains 14 residues. DNA of the CDR3: TGTGCCAGTAGTATGCAGGGGGCCAAGGATGAGCAGTTCTTC. Amino acid sequence: CASSMQGAKDEQFF.

This clone has more than one count but fewer than ten. The rearrangement uses TRBV6-6 and TRBJ2-3; D is uncertain. The CDR3 is 15 residues long. V was pared by 1 base and J by 3 bases, with 11 bases between. The germline V gene has CDR1 MNHNY and CDR2 SVGAGI (reference sequence). The CDR3 reads CASSYFRVGTDTQYF. As DNA, the CDR3 is TGTGCCAGCAGTTACTTCCGGGTGGGGACAGATACGCAGTATTTT.

As DNA, the CDR3 is TGTGCCAGCAGCTTAATGGCTAACACTGAAGCTTTCTTT. It translates to CASSLMANTEAFF. The rearrangement links TRBV11-3 to TRBJ1-1; no firm D call. CDR3 length: 13 amino acids. Per germline, CDR1 SGHNT and CDR2 YENEEA. Deletions cut 2 bases from V and 2 bases from J, with 6 bases between.

The J gene is TRBJ1-1, the V gene TRBV19; no reliable D call. The CDR3 loop spans 11 amino acids. Looked up from germline, CDR1 is LNHDA and CDR2 is SQIVND (reference sequence). V was cut by 6 bases and J by 2 bases, with 4 bases left in between. CDR3 region: CASRTNTEAFF. The CDR3 coding sequence is TGTGCCAGTAGAACAAACACTGAAGCTTTCTTT.

This clone was seen more than once but under ten times. The chain carries TRBV11-2 and TRBJ2-6, with D hard to call. Germline CDR1 SGHAT, CDR2 FQNNGV. V lost 2 bases, J lost 2 bases, and 10 bases lay in between. There are 16 residues in the CDR3. CDR3 bases: TGTGCCAGCAGCTTATTAAGCAGGCCTGGGGCCAACGTCCTGACTTTC. Its translation: CASSLLSRPGANVLTF. The whole variable domain, filled in from reference TRBV11-2 and TRBJ2-6, reads EAGVAQSPRYKIIEKRQSVAFWCNPISGHATLYWYQQILGQGPKLLIQFQNNGVVDDSQLPKDRFSAERLKGVDSTLKIQPAKLEDSAVYLCASSLLSRPGANVLTFGAGSRLTVL.

This chain joins TRBV5-1 and TRBJ2-1; the D gene is possibly TRBD1 (5 bases). Trimming left V 0 bases short and J 4 bases short, with 11 bases between. Germline CDR1 is SGHRS and CDR2 is YFSETQ. The CDR3 extends over 15 amino acids. The CDR3 loop is CASSLEKDRYNEQFF. Written as DNA, the CDR3 is TGCGCCAGCAGCTTGGAAAAAGACAGATACAATGAGCAGTTCTTC.

This chain joins TRBV18 and TRBJ2-1; D is possibly TRBD1 or TRBD2 (5 bases each). This CDR3 comprises 15 residues. CDR1 is KGHSH and CDR2 is LQKENI in the germline V gene. Trimming pared 4 bases from V and 9 bases from J, leaving 19 bases between. The CDR3 spells CASSQAFEGWTEQFF. The CDR3, as DNA: TGTGCCAGCTCACAGGCTTTCGAGGGGTGGACTGAGCAGTTCTTC.

This clone came up a few times. The genes are TRBV7-9 and TRBJ1-2; the D gene is possibly TRBD1 (5 bases). Germline V gene lookup returns CDR1 SEHNR and CDR2 FQNEAQ (reference sequence). Trimming took 8 bases from V and 3 from J, leaving 13 bases between them. The CDR3 covers 13 residues. The chain's CDR3 is CASGLAGDYGYTF. CDR3 coding DNA: TGTGCCAGCGGGTTAGCGGGGGACTATGGCTACACCTTC.

The chain is built from TRBV4-3 and TRBJ2-7; 8 nucleotides line up with TRBD1. Per germline, CDR1 LGHNA and CDR2 YSLEER. The V and J ends lost 1 base and 0 bases, in that order; junction bases with no gene match: 2. The CDR3 has 15 residues. CDR3 DNA sequence: TGCGCCAGCAGCCAAGCAACAGGGGGCTCCTACGAGCAGTACTTC. It yields the protein CASSQATGGSYEQYF.

The chain recombines TRBV7-9 with TRBJ1-1; 8 bases align to TRBD1. Trimming cost V 7 bases and J 2 bases; bases outside gene matches: 6. The CDR3 has 14 residues. The germline V gene has CDR1 SEHNR and CDR2 FQNEAQ (reference sequence). CDR3 sequence reads: CASNLGQGNTEAFF. For the CDR3, the DNA is TGTGCCAGCAATCTAGGACAGGGTAACACTGAAGCTTTCTTT.

The V gene is TRBV7-8, the J gene TRBJ2-3; D not certain. CDR1 and CDR2 (germline): SGHVS, FQNEAQ. Trimming stripped 2 bases from V and 0 bases from J, with 9 bases between. The CDR3 loop spans 15 amino acids. CDR3 protein: CASSLRNPSTDTQYF. The CDR3 DNA is TGTGCCAGCAGCTTAAGAAACCCGAGCACAGATACGCAGTATTTT.

CDR3 DNA sequence: TGTGCCAGCTCCGAATCACAGGGCACTGAAGCTTTCTTT. This encodes CASSESQGTEAFF. J is TRBJ1-1 and V is TRBV18; D is possibly TRBD1 (6 bases). The CDR3 is made up of 13 amino acids. V was trimmed by 6 bases and J by 4 bases, leaving 12 bases between them. Germline V gene data show CDR1 as KGHSH and CDR2 as LQKENI.

The V and J genes are TRBV27 and TRBJ2-1; 7 bases agree with TRBD1. This CDR3 contains 18 residues. CDR1 is MNHEY, CDR2 SMNVEV, per germline (reference sequence). V lost 1 base, J lost 2 bases, and 11 bases stayed unmatched. Here the CDR3 reads CASSLYPSTGLTYNEQFF. In DNA form, the CDR3 reads TGTGCCAGCAGTTTATACCCCTCGACAGGGTTGACCTACAATGAGCAGTTCTTC.

The rearrangement joins TRBV7-9 to TRBJ2-7; TRBD1 aligns across 7 bases. Trimming took 1 base from V and 1 from J; bases not matched to a gene: 4. CDR1 and CDR2 from the germline V gene are SEHNR and FQNEAQ (reference sequence). The CDR3 is 15 residues long. The CDR3 bases are TGTGCCAGCAGCTTAGTAAGGGGGCAATCCTACGAGCAGTACTTC. Translation gives CASSLVRGQSYEQYF.